The 29 T cell receptor beta chains below come from one sample, sequenced in a study of breast tumors, draining lymph nodes, adjacent tissues. Breast cancer patients provided tissue from their axillary draining lymph nodes. MiXCR was run by TCRdb on the multiplex PCR reads, yielding one entry per CDR3 protein. The sample includes 270,000 or so distinct CDR3 sequences, around 30% of them seen just once. The specimen sequenced was axillary lymph node tissue. The source of these receptors is a female donor with breast cancer. Some clones in this sample may be carry-over from other donors' samples.

At least ten counts were recorded for this clonotype. This chain links TRBV5-6 with TRBJ1-2; D call uncertain. The germline CDR1 and CDR2 sequences are SGHDT and YYEEEE. The CDR3 is 15 residues long. The germline V and J ends were trimmed by 0 bases and 1 base, with 10 bases remaining between them. The CDR3: CASSLEAGINYGYTF. CDR3 DNA sequence: TGTGCCAGCAGCTTGGAGGCAGGCATTAACTATGGCTACACCTTC.

At least ten counts were recorded for this clonotype. This chain links TRBV4-1 with TRBJ1-6; D unresolved. V was trimmed by 8 bases and J by 7 bases, leaving 12 bases between them. CDR1 and CDR2 from the germline V gene are MGHRA and YSYEKL. The CDR3 length is 13 residues. This chain's CDR3 is CASGREVNSPLHF. DNA of the CDR3: TGCGCCAGCGGACGAGAAGTCAATTCACCCCTCCACTTT.

In this sample, this clonotype turned up many times. The V gene is TRBV9, the J gene TRBJ1-3, with TRBD1 matching 7 bases. The CDR3 covers 17 residues. Germline V gives CDR1 SGDLS, CDR2 YYNGEE. J was trimmed by 0 bases and V by 4 bases; bases with no gene match: 10. CDR3 bases: TGTGCCAGCAGCCTTCCGACAGGGTCCGACTCTGGAAACACCATATATTTT. Residues: CASSLPTGSDSGNTIYF.

This clonotype showed up just a few times. A much larger clone sits a single nucleotide away, making a read error possible. The gene calls are TRBV7-2 and TRBJ2-1, with D possibly matching TRBD1 (6 bases). Germline CDR1 and CDR2: SGHTA and FQGNSA. The CDR3 extends over 15 amino acids. The CDR3 here is CASRTRGGLEGEQLF. CDR3 nucleotides: TGTGCCAGCAGAACCAGGGGTGGCCTTGAGGGTGAGCAGCTCTTC.

This clonotype showed up many times. V and J are TRBV20-1 and TRBJ2-3; 7 bases match TRBD1. This CDR3 has 14 residues. Germline CDR1 and CDR2: DFQATT and SNEGSKA (reference sequence). V dropped 3 bases and J dropped 1; count of bases not matched to a gene: 4. Here the CDR3 DNA reads TGCAGTGCTAGGAAGAGGGGGCGCACAGATACGCAGTATTTT. Protein: CSARKRGRTDTQYF.

This clonotype has at least ten counts. The chain couples TRBV20-1 to TRBJ2-7; D is unresolved. Trimming cost V 2 bases and J 1 base, with 6 bases left between them. The CDR3 loop spans 12 amino acids. Germline lookup yields CDR1 DFQATT and CDR2 SNEGSKA (reference sequence). The chain's CDR3 is CSARRQSYEQYF. CDR3 coding DNA: TGCAGTGCTAGACGGCAGTCCTACGAGCAGTACTTC.

This clonotype was seen repeatedly, ten times or more. The V gene is TRBV7-8, the J gene TRBJ1-2, with 8 bases matching TRBD1. The V gene's germline CDR1 is SGHVS and CDR2 FQNEAQ. The CDR3 sequence is 16 residues long. Trimming took 1 base from V and 1 from J; bases not matched to a gene: 5. The CDR3 nucleotides are TGTGCCAGCAGCTTAGGCCGGACAGGGTTTAACTATGGCTACACCTTC. This encodes CASSLGRTGFNYGYTF.

The V and J genes are TRBV6-2 or TRBV6-3 and TRBJ2-7; TRBD1 agrees at 12 bases. The CDR3 is 15 residues long. V was pared by 0 bases and J by 6 bases, with 3 bases of the junction left unmatched. The germline gives CDR1 MNHEY, CDR2 SVGEGT. The CDR3 bases are TGTGCCAGCAGTTACTCCGGGACAGGGGGCGGCGAGCAGTACTTC. Amino acid sequence: CASSYSGTGGGEQYF.

Note on this clonotype: A read error may be the cause here, since a much bigger clone is one base away. The rearrangement joins TRBV20-1 to TRBJ2-7; D uncertain. Germline CDR1 is DFQATT and CDR2 is SNEGSKA (reference sequence). The CDR3 consists of 14 residues. CDR3 DNA: TGCAGTGCTTCGACCGGTTTCCGCTCCTCCGAGCAGTACTTC. Protein product: CSASTGFRSSEQYF.

This clonotype was counted ten times or more. The CDR3 region is CASSDRGEEDTQYF. As DNA, the CDR3 is TGTGCCAGCAGTGACCGCGGGGAAGAAGATACGCAGTATTTT. J is TRBJ2-3 and V is TRBV6-4; a possible D gene is TRBD2 (6 bases). Germline V gene lookup returns CDR1 MRHNA and CDR2 SNTAGT. The V gene lost 2 bases and the J gene lost 5 bases, with 11 bases spanning the gap. There are 14 residues in the CDR3.

This clonotype was seen at least ten times. This chain joins TRBV20-1 and TRBJ2-5; 9 bases are a match to TRBD2. The CDR3 totals 16 residues. V lost 3 bases, J lost 2 bases, and 10 bases stayed unmatched. The germline V gene encodes CDR1 DFQATT and CDR2 SNEGSKA (reference sequence). CDR3 DNA: TGCAGTGCTAGTCACCCCCGGGCGGGAGGGCAAGAGACCCAGTACTTC. It encodes CSASHPRAGGQETQYF.

To note about this clonotype: A much larger clone is a single base away; this may be a read error. J is TRBJ2-1 and V is TRBV5-1, with D possibly TRBD2 on 7 matching bases. Trimming removed 3 bases from V and 2 bases from J, with 12 bases in between. Looked up from germline, CDR1 is SGHRS and CDR2 is YFSETQ. This CDR3 region has 15 residues. For the CDR3, the DNA is TGCGCCAGCAGCTCGTCCGGGGGGCCCTACAATGAGCAGTTCTTC. Its protein product is CASSSSGGPYNEQFF.

This clonotype was picked up many times. The chain couples TRBV12-5 to TRBJ2-5, with TRBD2 matching 7 bases. Per the germline V gene, CDR1 is LGHNT and CDR2 is FRNRAP. The length of the CDR3 is 16 residues. After removal of 0 bases from V and 4 bases from J, the junction contained 8 bases not matched to a gene. The CDR3, as DNA: TGTGCTAGTGGTTTGGTAGTAGGCGGGAGTGGAGAGACCCAGTACTTC. Translation gives CASGLVVGGSGETQYF.

This clonotype has a count of ten or more. V usage is TRBV15 and J usage is TRBJ2-3; 7 positions match TRBD1. The CDR3 has 16 amino acids. The germline V gene encodes CDR1 LNHNV and CDR2 YYDKDF (reference sequence). Losses at the gene ends were 4 bases for V and 4 bases for J; bases not matched to a gene: 11. The CDR3 DNA is TGTGCCACCAGCAAAAGGACAGGTCCTCCCTCAGATACGCAGTATTTT. Its translation: CATSKRTGPPSDTQYF.

This clonotype has ten or more counts. The chain is built from TRBV12-3 or TRBV12-4 and TRBJ2-3, with 8 bases lining up with TRBD2. V shed 7 bases, J shed 0 bases, and the junction held 6 bases outside the gene matches. This CDR3 region has 15 residues. DNA for the CDR3: TGTGCCAGCACGGGGGGGGGCACTAGCACAGATACGCAGTATTTT. Encoded protein: CASTGGGTSTDTQYF.

The chain links TRBV7-2 to TRBJ2-5; the D is unclear. The CDR3 is made up of 13 amino acids. Germline-derived CDR1 and CDR2 are SGHTA and FQGNSA. V dropped 0 bases and J dropped 7 bases, with 9 bases sitting between them. The CDR3 spells CASSLAPGRTQYF. CDR3 sequence (DNA): TGTGCCAGCAGCTTAGCACCCGGGCGGACCCAGTACTTC.

As concerns this clonotype: A much bigger clone sits one base away, suggesting this may be a read error. The chain links TRBV29-1 to TRBJ1-2; D gene uncertain. The CDR3 runs 10 residues. The germline V gene has CDR1 SQVTM and CDR2 ANQGSEA. Deletions cut 7 bases from V and 5 bases from J, with 8 bases between. The CDR3 nucleotides are TGCAGCGCTTGGATTTATGGCTACACCTTC. Protein product: CSAWIYGYTF. The variable domain in full, with the rest retrieved from reference TRBV29-1 and TRBJ1-2, is SAVISQKPSRDICQRGTSLTIQCQVDSQVTMMFWYRQQPGQSLTLIATANQGSEATYESGFVIDKFPISRPNLTFSTLTVSNMSPEDSSIYLCSAWIYGYTFGSGTRLTVV.

The rearrangement links TRBV7-2 to TRBJ2-5, with 10 bases lining up with TRBD2. The trim removed 1 base at V and 5 bases at J, leaving 7 bases unmatched. CDR3 size: 16 residues. Germline CDR1 SGHTA, CDR2 FQGNSA. The CDR3 is CASSLGSSGGDETQYF. In DNA form, the CDR3 reads TGTGCCAGCAGCTTAGGTTCCAGCGGGGGGGATGAGACCCAGTACTTC.

Only a few counts were recorded for this clonotype. V usage is TRBV6-4 and J usage is TRBJ1-1, with D perhaps TRBD1 (5 bases). This CDR3 has 16 residues. The V gene lost 5 bases and the J gene lost 2 bases, with 18 bases spanning the gap. The germline V gene encodes CDR1 MRHNA and CDR2 SNTAGT. The CDR3 DNA sequence: TGTGCCAGCAGTCGAGGTCGGCTGACAGCTAACACTGAAGCTTTCTTT. Amino acid sequence: CASSRGRLTANTEAFF.

In the case of this clonotype: It may be a read error: a sequence one base away is much more abundant. The V call is TRBV6-5, the J call TRBJ2-2, with 7 bases lining up with TRBD2. The germline V gene encodes CDR1 MNHEY and CDR2 SVGAGI. The CDR3 sequence is 15 residues long. In nucleotides, the CDR3 is TGTGCCAGCAGTTCCCGGACTAGGAACACCGGGGAGCTGGTTTTT. Translation gives CASSSRTRNTGELVF.

In its sample, this clonotype was seen many times. The V and J genes are TRBV20-1 and TRBJ2-3; 8 bases are a match to TRBD1. This CDR3 spans 15 amino acids. The V gene's germline CDR1 is DFQATT and CDR2 SNEGSKA (reference sequence). V lost 5 bases, J lost 2 bases, and 9 bases stayed unmatched. The CDR3 here is CSAPGTGGNTDTQYF. For the CDR3, the DNA is TGCAGTGCTCCTGGCACAGGGGGTAACACAGATACGCAGTATTTT.

This clonotype came up many times. The chain carries TRBV20-1 and TRBJ2-2, with D hard to call. This CDR3 is 13 amino acids long. CDR1 is DFQATT and CDR2 is SNEGSKA in the germline V gene (reference sequence). Trimming removed 3 bases from V and 1 base from J, with 6 bases in between. The CDR3 loop is CSASPKNTGELFF. The CDR3 DNA reads as TGCAGTGCTAGCCCAAAGAACACCGGGGAGCTGTTTTTT.

This clonotype was counted at least ten times. The J gene is TRBJ1-3, the V gene TRBV11-1; TRBD1 might be the D (5 bases). Germline CDR1 is SGHAT and CDR2 is FQDESV (reference sequence). The CDR3 consists of 14 residues. V dropped 5 bases and J dropped 0 bases, with 8 bases sitting between them. The CDR3 sequence: CASSVGGSGNTIYF. The DNA of the CDR3 is TGTGCCAGCAGCGTTGGGGGCTCTGGAAACACCATATATTTT.

This clonotype has only a few counts. The J gene is TRBJ2-7, the V gene TRBV20-1; D might be TRBD1 (5 bases). Germline CDR1 reads DFQATT; CDR2 reads SNEGSKA (reference sequence). This CDR3 contains 11 residues. Trimming took 3 bases from V and 3 from J, leaving 6 bases between them. CDR3 protein: CSASRGYEQYF. CDR3 coding DNA: TGCAGTGCTAGTAGGGGCTACGAGCAGTACTTC.

This clonotype was seen more than once but under ten times. The chain uses TRBV5-6 and TRBJ2-5, with D possibly matching TRBD2 (5 bases). Germline lookup yields CDR1 SGHDT and CDR2 YYEEEE. The CDR3 runs 16 residues. V was trimmed by 4 bases and J by 1 base, leaving 17 bases between them. The CDR3 sequence is CASSPEMGGSQETQYF. CDR3 sequence (DNA): TGTGCCAGCAGCCCAGAAATGGGTGGGAGCCAAGAGACCCAGTACTTC.

With regard to this clonotype: This may come from a read error, since a much larger clone is one base off. This chain uses TRBV11-2 with TRBJ2-1; D uncertain. Trimming pared 1 base from V and 9 bases from J, leaving 13 bases between. The length of the CDR3 is 14 residues. Germline V CDR1 and CDR2: SGHAT, FQNNGV. The CDR3 DNA is TGTGCCAGCAGCTTAGTTTCGGAGATTTGTGAGCAGTTCTTC. It encodes CASSLVSEICEQFF. Filled out from reference TRBV11-2 and TRBJ2-1, the complete variable domain reads EAGVAQSPRYKIIEKRQSVAFWCNPISGHATLYWYQQILGQGPKLLIQFQNNGVVDDSQLPKDRFSAERLKGVDSTLKIQPAKLEDSAVYLCASSLVSEICEQFFGPGTRLTVL.

This chain joins TRBV29-1 and TRBJ1-1, with D unresolved. V was cut by 0 bases and J by 1 base, with 6 bases left in between. The CDR3 length is 13 residues. Germline V gives CDR1 SQVTM, CDR2 ANQGSEA. The CDR3 nucleotides are TGCAGCGTTGAAGAAGTATCGAACACTGAAGCTTTCTTT. Amino acids: CSVEEVSNTEAFF.

This clonotype was detected many times. V is TRBV19 and J is TRBJ2-7, with 7 bases matching TRBD1. The CDR3 sequence is 14 residues long. Looked up from germline, CDR1 is LNHDA and CDR2 is SQIVND (reference sequence). Trimming cost V 6 bases and J 7 bases; bases outside gene matches: 12. The CDR3 sequence: CASRRRQGAEEQYF. The CDR3, as DNA: TGTGCCAGTAGGCGAAGACAGGGCGCGGAGGAGCAGTACTTC.

The chain links TRBV28 to TRBJ1-3; no clear D. V dropped 0 bases and J dropped 4 bases, with 4 bases sitting between them. From germline, CDR1 is MDHEN and CDR2 SYDVKM. The CDR3 covers 13 residues. As DNA, the CDR3 is TGTGCCAGCAGTTTATGGGTGGGAAACACCATATATTTT. Its translation: CASSLWVGNTIYF.